This note documents a single T cell receptor (beta chain) sequence. Its antigen is unknown. Clones were read by immunoSEQ multiplex PCR, and TCRdb kept only the in-frame ones, dropping some. The sample has 45,000 to 60,000 clones, about 86% seen once. These data are taken from a study of T cell responses to AZD1222 COVID-19 vaccine. Study-wide points: Clonal diversity was possibly underestimated, and the donors were mostly white British, with more females.

The receptor was derived from an adult in good health. Sample: peripheral blood, taken on day 0 of AZD1222 vaccination.

The CDR3 coding sequence is TGTGCCAGCTCACCAGGGCGCCCGCGGGCGAATCAGCCCCAGCATTTT. Translated, it gives CASSPGRPRANQPQHF. The chain employs TRBV18 and TRBJ1-5; no firm D call. The CDR3 has 16 residues. V was pared by 2 bases and J by 4 bases, with 15 bases between. The germline V gene encodes CDR1 KGHSH and CDR2 LQKENI.